These T cell receptor beta chains were read from a single sample in a study of control samples from healthy donors and cancer patients. Measured with immunoSEQ multiplex PCR; TCRdb has only the in-frame clones, and not every one. The sample gives 100,000 to 150,000 clones, around 87% of which show up once; just under 3% is in the top ten. Sequenced input: blood. These TCRs come from a man aged 60 to 69 in good health. CDR3s include the opening cysteine and the closing phenylalanine or tryptophan. D genes are given only for firm matches. Some rows have no size entry. The others give once, few or many, or a class for an expanded clone.

clone size	J gene	D gene	V gene	CDR3 DNA	CDR3 protein
NA	TRBJ2-3	NA	TRBV4-3	TGCGCCAGCAGCCAAGTTTCGTTGGGAGGAACAGATACGCAGTATTTT	CASSQVSLGGTDTQYF
NA	TRBJ1-1	TRBD1	TRBV29-1	TGCAGCGTTGACACAGGGGAAGATCGGACTGAAGCTTTCTTT	CSVDTGEDRTEAFF
NA	TRBJ1-6	NA	TRBV9	TGTGCCAGCAGCGTAGGAGGGGATGGTTCACCCCTCCACTTT	CASSVGGDGSPLHF
NA	TRBJ2-7	TRBD1	TRBV18	TGTGCCAGCTCACCTGCGGGACAGGTTTCCTACGAGCAGTACTTC	CASSPAGQVSYEQYF
few	TRBJ1-2	TRBD1	TRBV28	TGTGCCAGCAGTTCGTTCAGGGGGGGCTATGGCTACACCTTC	CASSSFRGGYGYTF
NA	TRBJ1-1	NA	TRBV5-1	TGCGCCAGCAGCTTAGTGTCAGGGCTCACTGAAGCTTTCTTT	CASSLVSGLTEAFF
few	TRBJ1-1	NA	TRBV6-5	TGTGCCAGCAGCCTCGAGGGGAGACTGAACACTGAAGCTTTCTTT	CASSLEGRLNTEAFF
NA	TRBJ2-1	TRBD1	TRBV19	TGTGCCAGTAGTGGCCGGGACAGGGAGAATAGGGAGCAGTTCTTC	CASSGRDRENREQFF
NA	TRBJ2-3	TRBD2	TRBV29-1	TGCAGCGTTGAGGGGACTAGGCAAGATACGCAGTATTTT	CSVEGTRQDTQYF
NA	TRBJ1-1	NA	TRBV24-1	TGTGCCACCAGTGACCCCGGAGGGACTGAAGCTTTCTTT	CATSDPGGTEAFF
once	TRBJ2-3	TRBD2	TRBV7-2	TGTGCCAGCAGCTTAAGACTAGCGGGGGCTTCAGGAGATACGCAGTATTTT	CASSLRLAGASGDTQYF
NA	TRBJ1-2	NA	TRBV10-3	TGTGCCATCAGGGCCAATCGACAGGATGGCTACACCTTC	CAIRANRQDGYTF
NA	TRBJ1-2	NA	TRBV27	TGTGCCAGCAGTTTATATGGCGGCAGGGGAGATGGCTACACCTTC	CASSLYGGRGDGYTF
NA	TRBJ1-6	TRBD1	TRBV10-2	TGCGCCAGCAGCTGGGGACAGGAGAATTCACCCCTCCACTTT	CASSWGQENSPLHF
NA	TRBJ1-6	TRBD1	TRBV28	TGTGCCAGCAGACTACCGGGACAGGGTCATAATTCACCCCTCCACTTT	CASRLPGQGHNSPLHF
NA	TRBJ1-2	TRBD1	TRBV12-3/TRBV12-4	TGTGCCAGCAGCACCGGACAGGGGGAGTACTTC	CASSTGQGEYF
NA	TRBJ2-1	TRBD2	TRBV5-1	TGCGCCAGCAGCGTCCAACGGGGGGGCCGGGATGAGCAGTTCTTC	CASSVQRGGRDEQFF
NA	TRBJ1-1	NA	TRBV10-3	TGTGCCATCAGGGCCATGGCAGGGGACACTGAAGCTTTCTTT	CAIRAMAGDTEAFF
NA	TRBJ2-7	NA	TRBV7-8	TGTGCCAGCAGCTTAGTTCACAGCACTGATTTCTACGAGCAGTACTTC	CASSLVHSTDFYEQYF
NA	TRBJ1-1	NA	TRBV30	TGTGCCTGGAGAGCCAACTGGGACACCGGTGGAGCTTTCTTT	CAWRANWDTGGAFF
once	TRBJ2-7	NA	TRBV4-2	TGTGCCAGCAGCCAAGACCAAACCCCTCGCATTGGGGGCGAGCAGTACTTC	CASSQDQTPRIGGEQYF
NA	TRBJ1-5	TRBD1	TRBV28	TGTGCCAGCAAACCGGGACAGGGTGGTCAGCCCCAGCATTTT	CASKPGQGGQPQHF
NA	TRBJ1-4	NA	TRBV3-1/TRBV3-2	TGTGCCAGCAGCCAAGGTACCGGTAGTAATGAAAAACTGTTTTTT	CASSQGTGSNEKLFF
NA	TRBJ1-6	NA	TRBV6-5	TGTGCCAGCAGCATCAGCGGAGGTAATTCACCCCTCCACTTT	CASSISGGNSPLHF
NA	TRBJ1-6	NA	TRBV7-2	TGTGCCAGCAGCTTAGCAGGGGTTGTATCACCCCTCCACTTT	CASSLAGVVSPLHF
NA	TRBJ1-3	NA	TRBV28	TGTGCCAGCAGTTTTTGGTCGGGTGAGCCATCTGGAAACACCATATATTTT	CASSFWSGEPSGNTIYF
NA	TRBJ2-3	NA	TRBV3-1/TRBV3-2	TGTGCCAGCAGCCACCAGGGCCTAACTAGCACAGATACGCAGTATTTT	CASSHQGLTSTDTQYF
NA	TRBJ1-4	NA	TRBV19	TGTGCCAGTAGTCCGCAGGGGCTATCCTCGGAAAAACTGTTTTTT	CASSPQGLSSEKLFF
NA	TRBJ2-7	NA	TRBV5-1	TGCGCCAGCAGCCGGCAGGGGCGTACCAACGAGCAGTACTTC	CASSRQGRTNEQYF
NA	TRBJ1-6	NA	TRBV5-3	TGTGCCAGAGGCAAAGACCGATTCTATAATTCACCCCTCCACTTT	CARGKDRFYNSPLHF
NA	TRBJ1-2	TRBD1	TRBV6-5	TGTGCCAGCAAGGACAGGGTTGGGAACTATGGCTACACCTTC	CASKDRVGNYGYTF
NA	TRBJ2-7	NA	TRBV6-5	TGTGCCAGCAGTTACCCGACAGGTAACTCCTACGAGCAGTACTTC	CASSYPTGNSYEQYF
NA	TRBJ2-1	NA	TRBV19	TGTGCCAGTAGTCCGAACGAAGCCAATGAGCAGTTCTTC	CASSPNEANEQFF
once	TRBJ1-5	NA	TRBV19	TGTGCCAGTAGTATTGTGAGCCTCAATCAGCCCCAGCATTTT	CASSIVSLNQPQHF
NA	TRBJ1-5	NA	TRBV6-2/TRBV6-3	TGTGCCAGCAGCTGGGACCGGGGTCAGCCCCAGCATTTT	CASSWDRGQPQHF
once	TRBJ2-1	TRBD2	TRBV7-2	TGTGCCAGCAGCTTCGGACTAGCCCTCTACAATGAGCAGTTCTTC	CASSFGLALYNEQFF
once	TRBJ1-2	NA	TRBV12-3/TRBV12-4	TGTGCCAGCAGCAGGGGAGGGATTTTGGGCTACACCTTC	CASSRGGILGYTF
NA	TRBJ1-4	TRBD1	TRBV7-9	TGTGCCAGCAGCTTACCTACAGGGGGAAATGAAAAACTGTTTTTT	CASSLPTGGNEKLFF
NA	TRBJ2-7	NA	TRBV19	TGTGCCAGTAGTATAAAGGCAGGGGCCTGGGACTACGAGCAGTACTTC	CASSIKAGAWDYEQYF
once	TRBJ1-1	NA	TRBV6-2/TRBV6-3	TGTGCCAGCAGCCGGGGGGCCTCCACAACTGAAGCTTTCTTT	CASSRGASTTEAFF
NA	TRBJ1-5	NA	TRBV28	TGTGCCAGCAGTTTACGTGGGAGTCGAAGCAATCAGCCCCAGCATTTT	CASSLRGSRSNQPQHF
NA	TRBJ1-1	TRBD1	TRBV5-1	TGCGCCAGCAGCATGGGACAGGGGTGGACTGAAGCTTTCTTT	CASSMGQGWTEAFF
NA	TRBJ2-5	NA	TRBV5-1	TGCGCCAGCAGCTCAGGGACATTCGAAGGTGAGACCCAGTACTTC	CASSSGTFEGETQYF
NA	TRBJ1-1	NA	TRBV10-3	TGTGCCATCAGTGAGCCGGAGAACACTGAAGCTTTCTTT	CAISEPENTEAFF
NA	TRBJ1-5	NA	TRBV7-2	TGTGCCAGCAGCTTCTCGGGGAGCAATCAGCCCCAGCATTTT	CASSFSGSNQPQHF
NA	TRBJ1-3	NA	TRBV6-1	TGTGCCAGCATTGACTACCCGAAGGGAAACACCATATATTTT	CASIDYPKGNTIYF
NA	TRBJ1-2	TRBD1	TRBV19	TGTGCCAGTAGTGGATCAGACAGGGGGGCCTATGGCTACACCTTC	CASSGSDRGAYGYTF
NA	TRBJ2-2	NA	TRBV28	TGTGCCAGCAGGCCGCATACCGGGGAGCTGTTTTTT	CASRPHTGELFF
NA	TRBJ1-2	TRBD1	TRBV19	TGTGCCAGTAGTACTACTCGGGACAGTAACTATGGCTACACCTTC	CASSTTRDSNYGYTF
NA	TRBJ1-4	TRBD1	TRBV10-3	TGTGCCATCAGTGACAGCAGGGGGGATGAAAAACTGTTTTTT	CAISDSRGDEKLFF
NA	TRBJ2-7	NA	TRBV6-2/TRBV6-3	TGTGCCAGCAGTCCAGGAGGGAGTACTCTCTACGAGCAGTACTTC	CASSPGGSTLYEQYF
NA	TRBJ2-7	NA	TRBV10-3	TGTGCCATCAGTGAAATACAAGGGTACGAGCAGTACTTC	CAISEIQGYEQYF